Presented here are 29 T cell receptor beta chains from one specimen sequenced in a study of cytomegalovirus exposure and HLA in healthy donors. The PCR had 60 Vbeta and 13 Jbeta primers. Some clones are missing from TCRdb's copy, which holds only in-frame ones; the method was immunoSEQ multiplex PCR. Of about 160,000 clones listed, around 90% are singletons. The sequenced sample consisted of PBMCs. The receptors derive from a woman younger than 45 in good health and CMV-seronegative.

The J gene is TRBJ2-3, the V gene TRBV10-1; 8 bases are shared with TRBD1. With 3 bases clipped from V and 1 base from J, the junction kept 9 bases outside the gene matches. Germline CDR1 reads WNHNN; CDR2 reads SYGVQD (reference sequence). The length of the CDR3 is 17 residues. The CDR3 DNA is TGCGCCAGCAGTGACCCAGGACAGGGACGAGGCACAGATACGCAGTATTTT. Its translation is CASSDPGQGRGTDTQYF.

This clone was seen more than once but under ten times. Here the CDR3 DNA reads TGTGCCAGCAGTTACGGACTCTCCTACGAGCAGTACTTC. Protein sequence: CASSYGLSYEQYF. The J gene is TRBJ2-7, the V gene TRBV6-5, with a possible D match to TRBD2 (5 bases). The germline V and J ends were trimmed by 2 bases and 0 bases, with 5 bases remaining between them. The CDR3 loop spans 13 amino acids. Germline values: CDR1 MNHEY, CDR2 SVGAGI.

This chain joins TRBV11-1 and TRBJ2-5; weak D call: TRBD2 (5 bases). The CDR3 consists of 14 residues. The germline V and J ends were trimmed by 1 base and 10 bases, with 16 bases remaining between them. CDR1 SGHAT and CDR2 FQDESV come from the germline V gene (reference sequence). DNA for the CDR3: TGTGCCAGCAGCTTAGGCGGAGGATCTTGGGACCAGTACTTC. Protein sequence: CASSLGGGSWDQYF.

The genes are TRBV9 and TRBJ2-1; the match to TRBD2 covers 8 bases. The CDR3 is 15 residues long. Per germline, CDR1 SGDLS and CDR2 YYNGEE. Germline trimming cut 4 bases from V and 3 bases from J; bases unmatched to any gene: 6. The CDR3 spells CASSYGLAGYNEQFF. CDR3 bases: TGTGCCAGCAGCTACGGACTAGCAGGCTACAATGAGCAGTTCTTC.

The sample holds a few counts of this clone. This CDR3 reads CASGLSGTGAAPNTGELFF. CDR3 sequence (DNA): TGTGCTAGTGGACTCTCCGGGACAGGGGCTGCCCCGAACACCGGGGAGCTGTTTTTT. The chain employs TRBV12-5 and TRBJ2-2; 10 bases agree with TRBD1. The CDR3 extends over 19 amino acids. Trimming cost V 6 bases and J 0 bases; bases outside gene matches: 13. Germline values: CDR1 LGHNT, CDR2 FRNRAP.

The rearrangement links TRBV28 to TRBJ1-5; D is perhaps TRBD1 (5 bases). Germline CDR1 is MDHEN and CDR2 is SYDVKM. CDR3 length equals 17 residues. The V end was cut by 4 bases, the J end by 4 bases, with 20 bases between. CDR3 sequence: CASSSPSPGGTNQPQHF. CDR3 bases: TGTGCCAGCAGTTCACCCTCCCCCGGGGGAACTAATCAGCCCCAGCATTTT. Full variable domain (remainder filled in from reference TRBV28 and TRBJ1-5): DVKVTQSSRYLVKRTGEKVFLECVQDMDHENMFWYRQDPGLGLRLIYFSYDVKMKEKGDIPEGYSVSREKKERFSLILESASTNQTSMYLCASSSPSPGGTNQPQHFGDGTRLSIL.

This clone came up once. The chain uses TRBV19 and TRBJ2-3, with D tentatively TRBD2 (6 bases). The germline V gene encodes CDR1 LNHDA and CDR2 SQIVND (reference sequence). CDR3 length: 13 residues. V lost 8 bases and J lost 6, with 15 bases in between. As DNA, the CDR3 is TGTGCCAGTCGGGAGTCAGCTCCTGATACGCAGTATTTT. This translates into CASRESAPDTQYF.

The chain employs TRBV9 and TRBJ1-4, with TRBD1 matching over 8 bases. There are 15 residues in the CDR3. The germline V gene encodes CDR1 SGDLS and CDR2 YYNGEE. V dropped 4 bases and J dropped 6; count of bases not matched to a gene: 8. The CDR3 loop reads CASSPPGQEDEKLFF. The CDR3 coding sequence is TGTGCCAGCAGCCCCCCGGGACAGGAGGATGAAAAACTGTTTTTT.

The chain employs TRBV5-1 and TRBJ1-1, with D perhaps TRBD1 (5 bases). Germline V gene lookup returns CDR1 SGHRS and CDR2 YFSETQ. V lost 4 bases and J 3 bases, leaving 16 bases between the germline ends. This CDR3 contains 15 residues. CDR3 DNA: TGCGCCAGCAGCCCCGGTAGGGGCGGCCACACTGAAGCTTTCTTT. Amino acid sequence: CASSPGRGGHTEAFF.

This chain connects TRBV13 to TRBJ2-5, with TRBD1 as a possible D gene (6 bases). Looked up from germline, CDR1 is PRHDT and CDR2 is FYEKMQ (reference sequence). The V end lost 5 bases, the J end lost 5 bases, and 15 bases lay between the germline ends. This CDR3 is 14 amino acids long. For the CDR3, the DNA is TGTGCCAGCAGCGCCTCGAGGGGGACCGAGACCCAGTACTTC. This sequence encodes CASSASRGTETQYF.

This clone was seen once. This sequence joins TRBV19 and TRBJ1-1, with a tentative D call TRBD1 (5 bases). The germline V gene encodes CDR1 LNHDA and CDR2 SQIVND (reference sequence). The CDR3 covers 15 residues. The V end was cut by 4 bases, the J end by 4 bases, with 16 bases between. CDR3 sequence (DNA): TGTGCCAGTAGTAGCTCGACAGTACGGATCACTGAAGCTTTCTTT. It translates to CASSSSTVRITEAFF.

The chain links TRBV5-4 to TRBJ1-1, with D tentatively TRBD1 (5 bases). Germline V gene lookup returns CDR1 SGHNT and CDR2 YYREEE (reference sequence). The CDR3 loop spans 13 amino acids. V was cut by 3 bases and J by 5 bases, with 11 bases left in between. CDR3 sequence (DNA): TGTGCCAGCAGCTCGGGGGGGGAAACTGAAGCTTTCTTT. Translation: CASSSGGETEAFF.

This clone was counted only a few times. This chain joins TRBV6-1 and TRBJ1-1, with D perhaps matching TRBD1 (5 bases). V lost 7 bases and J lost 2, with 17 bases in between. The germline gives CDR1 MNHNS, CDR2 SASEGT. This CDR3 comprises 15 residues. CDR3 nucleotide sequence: TGTGCCAGCACCCTTACAGGATTTTCCAACACTGAAGCTTTCTTT. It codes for CASTLTGFSNTEAFF.

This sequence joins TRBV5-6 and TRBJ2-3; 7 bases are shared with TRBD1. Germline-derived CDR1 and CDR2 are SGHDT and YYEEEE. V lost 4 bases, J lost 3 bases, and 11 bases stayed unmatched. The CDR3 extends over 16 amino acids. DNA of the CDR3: TGTGCCAGCAGCAATCCTCGGGACAGAGTGACAGATACGCAGTATTTT. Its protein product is CASSNPRDRVTDTQYF.

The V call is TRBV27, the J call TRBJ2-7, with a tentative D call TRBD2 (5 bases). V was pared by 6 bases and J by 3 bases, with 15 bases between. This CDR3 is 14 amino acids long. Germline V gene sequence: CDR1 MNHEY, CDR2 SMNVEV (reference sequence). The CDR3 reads CASSSLGYIYEQYF. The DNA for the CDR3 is TGTGCCAGCAGCTCACTAGGGTACATCTACGAGCAGTACTTC.

DNA for the CDR3: TGCGCCAGCAGTGAGTCTCCGGGGAACTACAATGAGCAGTTCTTC. This codes for CASSESPGNYNEQFF. The V and J genes are TRBV10-1 and TRBJ2-1, with a weak D call TRBD2 (5 bases). CDR1 WNHNN and CDR2 SYGVQD come from the germline V gene (reference sequence). Trimming stripped 0 bases from V and 3 bases from J, with 9 bases between. The CDR3 runs to 15 residues.

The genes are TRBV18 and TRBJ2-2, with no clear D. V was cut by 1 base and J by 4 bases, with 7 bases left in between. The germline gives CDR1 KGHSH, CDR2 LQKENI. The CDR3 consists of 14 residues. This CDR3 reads CASSPLAFTGELFF. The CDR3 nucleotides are TGTGCCAGCTCACCACTAGCCTTCACCGGGGAGCTGTTTTTT.

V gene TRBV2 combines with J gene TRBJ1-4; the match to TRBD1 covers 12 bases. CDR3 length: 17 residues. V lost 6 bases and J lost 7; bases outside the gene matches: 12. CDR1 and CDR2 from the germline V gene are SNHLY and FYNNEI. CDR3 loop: CASSTRDRGPQGEKLFF. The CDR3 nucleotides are TGTGCCAGCAGCACCCGGGACAGGGGGCCTCAGGGTGAAAAACTGTTTTTT.

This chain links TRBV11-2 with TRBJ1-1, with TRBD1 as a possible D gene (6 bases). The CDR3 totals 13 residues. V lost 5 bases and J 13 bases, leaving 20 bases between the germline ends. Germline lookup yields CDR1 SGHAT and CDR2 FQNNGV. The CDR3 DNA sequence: TGTGCCAGCAGCCTGGGTCCCCGGACAGAGCTTTTCTTT. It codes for CASSLGPRTELFF.

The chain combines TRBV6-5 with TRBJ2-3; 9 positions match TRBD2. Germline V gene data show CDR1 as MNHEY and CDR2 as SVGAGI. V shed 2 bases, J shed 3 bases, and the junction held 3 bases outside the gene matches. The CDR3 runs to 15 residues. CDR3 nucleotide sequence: TGTGCCAGCAGTTACGGCGGGGGGGTAACAGATACGCAGTATTTT. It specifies CASSYGGGVTDTQYF.

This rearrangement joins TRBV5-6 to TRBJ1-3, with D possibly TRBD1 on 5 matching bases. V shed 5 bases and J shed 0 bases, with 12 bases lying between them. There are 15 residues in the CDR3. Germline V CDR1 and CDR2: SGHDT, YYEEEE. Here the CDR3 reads CASREDSSSGNTIYF. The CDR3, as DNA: TGTGCCAGCAGGGAAGACAGCAGCTCTGGAAACACCATATATTTT.

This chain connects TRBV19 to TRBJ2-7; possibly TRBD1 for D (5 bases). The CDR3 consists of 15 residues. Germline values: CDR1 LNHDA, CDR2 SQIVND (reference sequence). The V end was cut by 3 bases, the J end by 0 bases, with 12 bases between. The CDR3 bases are TGTGCCAGTAGTATCGGTCCAGGGTCCTCCTACGAGCAGTACTTC. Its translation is CASSIGPGSSYEQYF.

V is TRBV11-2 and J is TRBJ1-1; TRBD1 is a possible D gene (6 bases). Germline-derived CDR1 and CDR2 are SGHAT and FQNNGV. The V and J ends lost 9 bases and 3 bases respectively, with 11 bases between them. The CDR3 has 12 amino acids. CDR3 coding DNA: TGTGCCAGTCGAAGGGGGTACACTGAAGCTTTCTTT. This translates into CASRRGYTEAFF.

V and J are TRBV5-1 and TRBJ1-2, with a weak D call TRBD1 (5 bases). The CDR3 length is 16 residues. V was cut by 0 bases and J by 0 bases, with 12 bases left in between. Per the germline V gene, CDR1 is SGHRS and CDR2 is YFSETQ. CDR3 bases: TGCGCCAGCAGCTTGGAAGGTGGGGCCACTAACTATGGCTACACCTTC. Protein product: CASSLEGGATNYGYTF.

The chain's CDR3 is CASSYSPGQGDYGYTF. The DNA of the CDR3 is TGTGCCAGCAGTTACTCCCCGGGACAGGGGGACTATGGCTACACCTTC. The chain couples TRBV6-5 to TRBJ1-2; 11 bases are a match to TRBD1. Germline assignment: CDR1 MNHEY and CDR2 SVGAGI. The J segment lost 3 bases and the V segment lost 0 bases, leaving 3 bases of the junction unmatched. The length of the CDR3 is 16 residues.

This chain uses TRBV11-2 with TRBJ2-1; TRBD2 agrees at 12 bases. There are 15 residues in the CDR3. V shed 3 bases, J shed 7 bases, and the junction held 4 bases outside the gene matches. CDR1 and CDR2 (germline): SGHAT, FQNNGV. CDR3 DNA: TGTGCCAGCAGCTTGACTAGCGGGAGTTTTAATGAGCAGTTCTTC. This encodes CASSLTSGSFNEQFF.

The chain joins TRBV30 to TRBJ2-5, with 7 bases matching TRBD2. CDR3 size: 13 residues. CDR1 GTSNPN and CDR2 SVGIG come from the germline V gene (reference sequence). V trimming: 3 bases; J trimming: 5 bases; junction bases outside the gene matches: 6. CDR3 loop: CAWSGLVSETQYF. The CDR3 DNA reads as TGTGCCTGGAGCGGACTAGTTTCTGAGACCCAGTACTTC.

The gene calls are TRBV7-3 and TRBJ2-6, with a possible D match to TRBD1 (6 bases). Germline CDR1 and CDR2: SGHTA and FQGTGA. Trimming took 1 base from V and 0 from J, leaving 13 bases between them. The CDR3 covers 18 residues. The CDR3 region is CASSLRGPRYSGANVLTF. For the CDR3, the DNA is TGTGCCAGCAGCTTAAGGGGGCCGAGGTACTCTGGGGCCAACGTCCTGACTTTC.

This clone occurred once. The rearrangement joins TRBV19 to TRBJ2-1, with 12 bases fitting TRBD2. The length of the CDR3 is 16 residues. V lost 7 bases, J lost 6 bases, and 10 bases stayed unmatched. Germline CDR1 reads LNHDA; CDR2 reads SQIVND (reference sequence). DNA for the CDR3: TGTGCCAGTACTCCACTCGGACTAGCGGGGATCAATGAGCAGTTCTTC. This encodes CASTPLGLAGINEQFF.